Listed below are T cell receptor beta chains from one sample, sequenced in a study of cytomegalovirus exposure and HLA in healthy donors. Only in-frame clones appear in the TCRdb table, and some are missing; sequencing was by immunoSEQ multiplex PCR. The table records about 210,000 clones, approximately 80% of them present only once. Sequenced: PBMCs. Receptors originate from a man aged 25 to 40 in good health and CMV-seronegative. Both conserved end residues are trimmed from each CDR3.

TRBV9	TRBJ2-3	ASSVVGSLSTDTQY
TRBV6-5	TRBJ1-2	ASRKIGTGPEGYT
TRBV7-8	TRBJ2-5	ASSSQAILVAAGETQY
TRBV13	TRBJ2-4	ASSPAPGTSFSNIQY
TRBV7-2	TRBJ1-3	ASSLAVGLSGNTIY
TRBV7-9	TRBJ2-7	ASSDRTGEEY
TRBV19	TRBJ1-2	ASSTPGHPALVGYT
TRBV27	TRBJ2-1	ASSPTGSREQF
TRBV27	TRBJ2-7	ASSLQGVLSYEQY
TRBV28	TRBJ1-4	ASSLTTSNEKLF
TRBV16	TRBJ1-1	ASSPVGTGNTEAF
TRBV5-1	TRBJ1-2	ASSIGGEGYT
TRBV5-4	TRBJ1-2	ASSPSAGGYGYT
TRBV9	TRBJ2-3	ASSVGPSGVSDTQY
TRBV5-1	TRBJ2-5	ASSLIAGVQETQY
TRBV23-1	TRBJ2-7	ASSQRRQGYEQY
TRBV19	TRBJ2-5	ASSLLQGARETQY
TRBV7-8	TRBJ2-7	ASSLAPGQLIYEQY
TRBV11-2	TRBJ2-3	ASSLLPHRADTQY
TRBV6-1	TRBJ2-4	ASSEPEGGTGWLDIQY
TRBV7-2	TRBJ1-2	ASSSGQLDPGYT
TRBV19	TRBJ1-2	ACKQGLHGSNYGYT
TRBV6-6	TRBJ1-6	ASKVRDNSPLH
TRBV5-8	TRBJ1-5	ASSLVRGGSQPQH
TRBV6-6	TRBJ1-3	ASSYDGQEDTIY
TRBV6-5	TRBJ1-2	ASSPDRYVYGYT
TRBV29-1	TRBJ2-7	SVEDRYEQY
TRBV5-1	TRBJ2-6	ASTHAGSLTPGANVLT
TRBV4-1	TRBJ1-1	ASSQGFRVSEAF
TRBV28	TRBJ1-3	ASSFPAGTGNTIY
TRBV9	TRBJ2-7	ASSPGENLRSYEQY
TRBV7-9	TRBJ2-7	AGSPTGGNEQY
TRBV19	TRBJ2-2	ATTLQGRTTSGELF
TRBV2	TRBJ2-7	ASRPGGGGSYEQY
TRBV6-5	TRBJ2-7	ASNRDRNSYEQY
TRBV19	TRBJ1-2	ASSIDHQVGDGYT
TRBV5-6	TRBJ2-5	ASSFSPWETQY
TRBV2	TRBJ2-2	ASSDRVGELF
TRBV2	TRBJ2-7	ASSVLGQGRGEQY
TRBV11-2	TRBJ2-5	ASSLEASGAGETQY
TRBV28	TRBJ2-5	ASSLVREETQY
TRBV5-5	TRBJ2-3	ASSSLHDTQY
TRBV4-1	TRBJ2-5	ASSPLAGGQGTQY
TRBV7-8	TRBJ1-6	ASSPPDREASPLH
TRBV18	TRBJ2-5	ASSPPGLAALRETQY
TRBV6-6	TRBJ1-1	ASSYSRRGPEAF
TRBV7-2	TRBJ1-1	ASSLAGQVKGEAF
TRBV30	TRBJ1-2	AWSVTGQAYGYT
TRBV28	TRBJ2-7	ASRSRRGTGGGEQY
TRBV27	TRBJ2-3	ASSPETPGLGGSDTQY
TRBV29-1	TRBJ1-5	SVRAGGGQH
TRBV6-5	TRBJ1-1	ASSYRDRMNTEAF
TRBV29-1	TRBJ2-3	SVEEGGGLAGGQADTQY
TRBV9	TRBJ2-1	ASSARRPLSGGGYNEQF